These T cell receptor beta chains were read from a single sample in a study of blood T cell repertoires in COVID-19. TCRdb's table, derived via immunoSEQ multiplex PCR, lists solely in-frame clones and lacks some. The sample has some 290,000 clones; roughly 90% are singletons. The material sequenced was peripheral blood. These TCRs come from a woman aged 50 to 65 who had recovered from COVID-19. CDR3s include the opening cysteine and the closing phenylalanine or tryptophan. Each record gives: J gene, clone size, D gene, V gene, CDR3 protein, CDR3 DNA. The D gene is left open where the match is weak. Part of the rows lack a size; the others show once, few, many or a class for expanded clones.

J gene: TRBJ2-3; clone size: .; D gene: .; V gene: TRBV5-5; CDR3 protein: CASSERLLGRGLTDTQYF; CDR3 DNA: TGTGCCAGCAGCGAAAGACTCCTAGGGCGGGGGCTCACAGATACGCAGTATTTT
J gene: TRBJ1-1; clone size: .; D gene: .; V gene: TRBV30; CDR3 protein: CAWSVRRDMNTEAFF; CDR3 DNA: TGTGCCTGGAGTGTACGTCGGGACATGAACACTGAAGCTTTCTTT
J gene: TRBJ2-2; clone size: .; D gene: .; V gene: TRBV19; CDR3 protein: CASSTGEGTGELFF; CDR3 DNA: TGTGCCAGTAGCACCGGTGAGGGAACCGGGGAGCTGTTTTTT
J gene: TRBJ2-2; clone size: .; D gene: TRBD2; V gene: TRBV9; CDR3 protein: CASSVELAGAGELFF; CDR3 DNA: TGTGCCAGCAGCGTAGAACTAGCGGGGGCCGGGGAGCTGTTTTTT
J gene: TRBJ2-3; clone size: .; D gene: TRBD2; V gene: TRBV5-1; CDR3 protein: CASSFMTSGSGDTQYF; CDR3 DNA: TGCGCCAGCAGCTTCATGACTAGCGGGAGTGGAGATACGCAGTATTTT
J gene: TRBJ2-2; clone size: .; D gene: TRBD1; V gene: TRBV7-9; CDR3 protein: CASRRGRDFGTGELFF; CDR3 DNA: TGTGCCAGCCGCAGGGGGCGCGACTTCGGGACCGGGGAGCTGTTTTTT
J gene: TRBJ1-2; clone size: .; D gene: .; V gene: TRBV5-5; CDR3 protein: CASSPRGPRSNYGYTF; CDR3 DNA: TGTGCCAGCAGCCCGCGAGGCCCTAGGTCTAACTATGGCTACACCTTC
J gene: TRBJ2-2; clone size: .; D gene: .; V gene: TRBV10-3; CDR3 protein: CAVRGRNTGELFF; CDR3 DNA: TGTGCCGTCCGGGGGAGGAACACCGGGGAGCTGTTTTTT
J gene: TRBJ2-7; clone size: .; D gene: .; V gene: TRBV3-1/TRBV3-2; CDR3 protein: CASSPHSAWEQYF; CDR3 DNA: TGTGCCAGCAGCCCGCACTCCGCTTGGGAGCAGTACTTC
J gene: TRBJ1-2; clone size: .; D gene: .; V gene: TRBV6-2/TRBV6-3; CDR3 protein: CASSQALYGYTF; CDR3 DNA: TGTGCCAGCAGTCAGGCCCTCTATGGCTACACCTTC
J gene: TRBJ2-1; clone size: .; D gene: TRBD2; V gene: TRBV28; CDR3 protein: CASSPGGGRRDNEQFF; CDR3 DNA: TGTGCCAGCAGCCCGGGAGGGGGGCGTAGGGACAATGAGCAGTTCTTC
J gene: TRBJ1-2; clone size: once; D gene: .; V gene: TRBV18; CDR3 protein: CASSPEDAYGYTF; CDR3 DNA: TGTGCCAGCTCACCCGAGGATGCCTATGGCTACACCTTC
J gene: TRBJ1-1; clone size: .; D gene: TRBD1; V gene: TRBV5-1; CDR3 protein: CASSTGQGNTEAFF; CDR3 DNA: TGCGCCAGCAGCACGGGACAGGGGAACACTGAAGCTTTCTTT
J gene: TRBJ2-3; clone size: few; D gene: .; V gene: TRBV5-1; CDR3 protein: CASSQGGTREDTQYF; CDR3 DNA: TGCGCCAGCAGCCAGGGGGGGACTAGAGAGGATACGCAGTATTTT
J gene: TRBJ2-7; clone size: .; D gene: TRBD2; V gene: TRBV7-4; CDR3 protein: CASSESLGGEPYEQYF; CDR3 DNA: TGTGCCAGCAGCGAATCTCTCGGGGGGGAGCCCTACGAGCAGTACTTC
J gene: TRBJ2-7; clone size: .; D gene: .; V gene: TRBV5-1; CDR3 protein: CASSLVTLSSYEQYF; CDR3 DNA: TGCGCCAGCAGCTTGGTGACATTGAGCTCCTACGAGCAGTACTTC
J gene: TRBJ1-1; clone size: .; D gene: .; V gene: TRBV19; CDR3 protein: CASSANRPREGTEAFF; CDR3 DNA: TGTGCCAGTAGTGCAAATAGGCCCAGGGAAGGCACTGAAGCTTTCTTT
J gene: TRBJ2-1; clone size: once; D gene: TRBD2; V gene: TRBV6-6; CDR3 protein: CASRRGGGDEQFF; CDR3 DNA: TGTGCCAGCAGGCGGGGGGGCGGGGATGAGCAGTTCTTC
J gene: TRBJ1-3; clone size: few; D gene: .; V gene: TRBV5-1; CDR3 protein: CASSLGQPGNTIYF; CDR3 DNA: TGCGCCAGCAGCTTGGGACAGCCTGGAAACACCATATATTTT
J gene: TRBJ2-1; clone size: .; D gene: TRBD2; V gene: TRBV5-6; CDR3 protein: CASSPAGGRGNEQFF; CDR3 DNA: TGTGCCAGCAGCCCCGCGGGGGGCCGAGGCAATGAGCAGTTCTTC
J gene: TRBJ1-2; clone size: .; D gene: .; V gene: TRBV18; CDR3 protein: CASSPEKTVSPYGYTF; CDR3 DNA: TGTGCCAGCTCACCAGAAAAGACAGTCAGCCCCTATGGCTACACCTTC
J gene: TRBJ2-1; clone size: .; D gene: .; V gene: TRBV14; CDR3 protein: CASSFTRNEQFF; CDR3 DNA: TGTGCCAGCAGCTTCACTAGGAACGAGCAGTTCTTC
J gene: TRBJ1-2; clone size: .; D gene: .; V gene: TRBV7-2; CDR3 protein: CASSVSQLSYGYTF; CDR3 DNA: TGTGCCAGCAGCGTAAGTCAACTAAGCTATGGCTACACCTTC
J gene: TRBJ1-3; clone size: .; D gene: .; V gene: TRBV15; CDR3 protein: CATSREGGGNTIYF; CDR3 DNA: TGTGCCACCAGCAGAGAGGGGGGTGGAAACACCATATATTTT
J gene: TRBJ1-5; clone size: .; D gene: .; V gene: TRBV21-1; CDR3 protein: CASSGTGASEGSNQPQHF; CDR3 DNA: TGTGCCAGCTCCGGGACAGGGGCCTCGGAGGGAAGCAATCAGCCCCAGCATTTT
J gene: TRBJ2-5; clone size: once; D gene: TRBD1; V gene: TRBV5-4; CDR3 protein: CASSQVGDRVLETQYF; CDR3 DNA: TGTGCCAGCAGCCAAGTCGGGGACAGGGTCCTGGAGACCCAGTACTTC
J gene: TRBJ2-7; clone size: .; D gene: .; V gene: TRBV18; CDR3 protein: CASSPPGKAGYEQYF; CDR3 DNA: TGTGCCAGCTCACCACCCGGGAAAGCGGGCTACGAGCAGTACTTC
J gene: TRBJ2-1; clone size: .; D gene: .; V gene: TRBV6-5; CDR3 protein: CASSWGDEGDNEQFF; CDR3 DNA: TGTGCCAGCAGTTGGGGTGACGAGGGGGACAATGAGCAGTTCTTC
J gene: TRBJ2-7; clone size: few; D gene: TRBD2; V gene: TRBV5-1; CDR3 protein: CASSPGTSAKNSYEQYF; CDR3 DNA: TGCGCCAGCAGCCCTGGGACTAGCGCTAAAAACTCCTACGAGCAGTACTTC
J gene: TRBJ2-7; clone size: once; D gene: TRBD2; V gene: TRBV27; CDR3 protein: CASRILAGGYEQYF; CDR3 DNA: TGTGCCAGCAGGATTCTAGCGGGAGGTTACGAGCAGTACTTC
J gene: TRBJ1-3; clone size: .; D gene: TRBD1; V gene: TRBV15; CDR3 protein: CATSRDQGAVNTIYF; CDR3 DNA: TGTGCCACCAGCAGAGATCAGGGGGCCGTAAACACCATATATTTT
J gene: TRBJ2-7; clone size: .; D gene: TRBD1; V gene: TRBV3-1/TRBV3-2; CDR3 protein: CASSPRQGNYEQYF; CDR3 DNA: TGTGCCAGCAGCCCCAGACAGGGGAACTACGAGCAGTACTTC
J gene: TRBJ2-3; clone size: few; D gene: TRBD2; V gene: TRBV5-4; CDR3 protein: CASSLAGDNTDTQYF; CDR3 DNA: TGTGCCAGCAGTTTAGCGGGAGATAACACAGATACGCAGTATTTT
J gene: TRBJ2-7; clone size: .; D gene: .; V gene: TRBV12-3/TRBV12-4; CDR3 protein: CASSLEPSVEQYF; CDR3 DNA: TGTGCCAGCAGTTTAGAACCCAGCGTCGAGCAGTACTTC
J gene: TRBJ2-5; clone size: .; D gene: .; V gene: TRBV5-3; CDR3 protein: CARSLINVWGEVTQYF; CDR3 DNA: TGTGCCAGAAGCTTGATCAATGTATGGGGGGAAGTGACCCAGTACTTC
J gene: TRBJ2-2; clone size: .; D gene: TRBD2; V gene: TRBV5-4; CDR3 protein: CASSSRTSGSTGELFF; CDR3 DNA: TGTGCCAGCAGCTCGAGGACTAGCGGAAGCACCGGGGAGCTGTTTTTT
J gene: TRBJ2-1; clone size: .; D gene: .; V gene: TRBV7-8; CDR3 protein: CASSLPGAYNEQFF; CDR3 DNA: TGTGCCAGCAGCTTGCCAGGGGCCTACAATGAGCAGTTCTTC
J gene: TRBJ2-2; clone size: .; D gene: TRBD2; V gene: TRBV2; CDR3 protein: CASREEPGTSWGTGELFF; CDR3 DNA: TGTGCCAGCAGGGAAGAACCCGGGACTAGCTGGGGTACCGGGGAGCTGTTTTTT
J gene: TRBJ1-2; clone size: .; D gene: TRBD1; V gene: TRBV30; CDR3 protein: CAWTTGGRGYTF; CDR3 DNA: TGTGCCTGGACGACAGGGGGCAGGGGCTACACCTTC
J gene: TRBJ2-1; clone size: .; D gene: .; V gene: TRBV7-9; CDR3 protein: CASSLVAAHSYNEQFF; CDR3 DNA: TGTGCCAGCAGCTTAGTGGCGGCTCACTCCTACAATGAGCAGTTCTTC
J gene: TRBJ1-1; clone size: .; D gene: TRBD1; V gene: TRBV7-6; CDR3 protein: CASSIGQGEAFF; CDR3 DNA: TGTGCCAGCAGCATAGGACAGGGTGAAGCTTTCTTT
J gene: TRBJ1-6; clone size: .; D gene: .; V gene: TRBV30; CDR3 protein: CAWSGGWSGENSPLHF; CDR3 DNA: TGTGCCTGGAGCGGGGGTTGGTCAGGCGAAAATTCACCCCTCCACTTT
J gene: TRBJ1-4; clone size: .; D gene: TRBD1; V gene: TRBV3-1/TRBV3-2; CDR3 protein: CASSWDSGAEKLFF; CDR3 DNA: TGTGCCAGCAGCTGGGACAGTGGGGCTGAAAAACTGTTTTTT
J gene: TRBJ1-3; clone size: .; D gene: TRBD1; V gene: TRBV6-1; CDR3 protein: CASNPGQGENTIYF; CDR3 DNA: TGTGCCAGCAACCCGGGACAGGGTGAAAACACCATATATTTT
J gene: TRBJ2-7; clone size: .; D gene: .; V gene: TRBV5-6; CDR3 protein: CASSYVARGEQYF; CDR3 DNA: TGTGCCAGCAGCTACGTGGCCAGGGGCGAGCAGTACTTC
J gene: TRBJ1-2; clone size: once; D gene: .; V gene: TRBV10-1; CDR3 protein: CASSEAGGRNGYTF; CDR3 DNA: TGCGCCAGCAGTGAGGCCGGGGGGAGAAATGGCTACACCTTC
J gene: TRBJ1-1; clone size: .; D gene: TRBD1; V gene: TRBV10-3; CDR3 protein: CAISVPGQLNTEAFF; CDR3 DNA: TGTGCCATCAGTGTTCCGGGACAGCTCAACACTGAAGCTTTCTTT
J gene: TRBJ2-7; clone size: .; D gene: TRBD1; V gene: TRBV5-6; CDR3 protein: CASSFGTGHPGYEQYF; CDR3 DNA: TGTGCCAGCAGCTTCGGGACAGGTCACCCCGGGTACGAGCAGTACTTC
J gene: TRBJ2-3; clone size: once; D gene: .; V gene: TRBV9; CDR3 protein: CASSVAGGPIDTQYF; CDR3 DNA: TGTGCCAGCAGCGTAGCCGGGGGGCCGATAGATACGCAGTATTTT
J gene: TRBJ2-7; clone size: .; D gene: TRBD1; V gene: TRBV7-8; CDR3 protein: CASSHRGSPYEQYF; CDR3 DNA: TGTGCCAGCAGCCACAGGGGGTCCCCCTACGAGCAGTACTTC
J gene: TRBJ1-6; clone size: .; D gene: .; V gene: TRBV9; CDR3 protein: CASSATVFYNSPLHF; CDR3 DNA: TGTGCCAGCAGCGCGACAGTCTTTTATAATTCACCCCTCCACTTT
J gene: TRBJ1-1; clone size: .; D gene: TRBD1; V gene: TRBV27; CDR3 protein: CASSSTTGLNTEAFF; CDR3 DNA: TGTGCCAGCAGTTCCACGACAGGGCTGAACACTGAAGCTTTCTTT
J gene: TRBJ1-5; clone size: .; D gene: .; V gene: TRBV7-9; CDR3 protein: CASSLEVGPSSGNQPQHF; CDR3 DNA: TGTGCCAGCAGCTTAGAAGTTGGACCCAGTTCAGGGAATCAGCCCCAGCATTTT
J gene: TRBJ1-4; clone size: once; D gene: .; V gene: TRBV5-6; CDR3 protein: CASSLRDFGSNEKLFF; CDR3 DNA: TGTGCCAGCAGCTTACGGGACTTTGGGTCTAATGAAAAACTGTTTTTT